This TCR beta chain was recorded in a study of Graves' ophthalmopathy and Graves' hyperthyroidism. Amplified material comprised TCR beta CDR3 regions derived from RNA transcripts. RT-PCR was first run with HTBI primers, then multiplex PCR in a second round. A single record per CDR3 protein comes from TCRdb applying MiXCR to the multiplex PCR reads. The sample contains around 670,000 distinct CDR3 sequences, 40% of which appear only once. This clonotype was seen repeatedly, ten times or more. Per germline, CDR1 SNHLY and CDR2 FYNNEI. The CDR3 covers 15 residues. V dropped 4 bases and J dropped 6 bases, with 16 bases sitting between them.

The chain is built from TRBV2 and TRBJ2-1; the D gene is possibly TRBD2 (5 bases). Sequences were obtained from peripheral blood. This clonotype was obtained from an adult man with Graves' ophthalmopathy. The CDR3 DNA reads TGTGCCAGCAGTGCGGGGTCCCCCAGGATCAATGAGCAGTTCTTC. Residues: CASSAGSPRINEQFF. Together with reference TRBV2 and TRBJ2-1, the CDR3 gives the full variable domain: EPEVTQTPSHQVTQMGQEVILRCVPISNHLYFYWYRQILGQKVEFLVSFYNNEISEKSEIFDDQFSVERPDGSNFTLKIRSTKLEDSAMYFCASSAGSPRINEQFFGPGTRLTVL.